This section outlines one T cell receptor beta chain sequence together with its context. Its matching antigen is unknown. These data are taken from a study of post-analysis software for immune sequencing data. Overall study findings and caveats: Controls had significantly higher normalized Chao1 diversity than multiple sclerosis patients. There were several TRBV segments more frequent in patients than controls, and TRBV5-6, TRBV5-1 and TRBV20-1 were among them.

V dropped 4 bases and J dropped 2; count of bases not matched to a gene: 3. This CDR3 is 15 amino acids long. The germline V gene encodes CDR1 ENHRY and CDR2 SYGVKD. Incorporated into the TCR beta cDNA libraries were unique molecular identifiers, which served to reduce PCR and sequencing biases. Between roughly 0.9 and 11 million T cells gave rise to around 500,000 cDNA molecules. Via MiXCR, TCRdb re-called the PCR reads, giving one row per CDR3 protein. The sample contains 600,000 to 700,000 distinct CDR3 sequences, approximately 60% of which appear only once. This receptor was identified in a girl aged 2-9 years with multiple sclerosis. The V and J genes are TRBV10-3 and TRBJ2-5; 11 nucleotides line up with TRBD2. The sample taken for sequencing was blood. This chain's CDR3 is CAISGVAGGQETQYF. The CDR3 DNA is TGTGCCATCAGTGGGGTAGCGGGAGGGCAAGAGACCCAGTACTTC.